These 9 T cell receptor beta chains came from one sample sequenced in a study of radiotherapy plus CTLA-4 blockade in lung cancer. Produced via immunoSEQ multiplex PCR; TCRdb's table is partial and in-frame only. This sample has 45,000 to 60,000 clones, with more than 75% found just once. The source material was peripheral blood, sampled from a patient treated with radiotherapy plus ipilimumab. The receptors were gathered from a human donor with non-small cell lung cancer who had a complete response to radiotherapy plus ipilimumab.

This clone was counted once. The chain joins TRBV7-2 to TRBJ2-3; 8 positions agree with TRBD2. The ends lost 2 bases at V and 2 bases at J; junction bases unmatched: 9. CDR1 and CDR2 from the germline V gene are SGHTA and FQGNSA. The CDR3 extends over 17 amino acids. CDR3: CASSLNSGKRPTDTQYF. The CDR3, as DNA: TGTGCCAGCAGCTTAAATAGCGGGAAAAGGCCCACAGATACGCAGTATTTT.

V gene TRBV19 combines with J gene TRBJ1-5; 7 bases align to TRBD1. In germline, CDR1 is LNHDA, CDR2 SQIVND (reference sequence). The CDR3 covers 17 residues. V shed 6 bases and J 6 bases; nucleotides not matched to a gene: 17. The CDR3 DNA sequence: TGTGCCAGTAGCCCTCGACAGGGTGCGGGGTTAGGTCAGCCCCAGCATTTT. Its translation is CASSPRQGAGLGQPQHF.

The chain carries TRBV6-5 and TRBJ2-3, with 7 bases identical to TRBD2. Germline trimming cut 0 bases from V and 11 bases from J; bases unmatched to any gene: 11. The CDR3 totals 15 residues. Germline CDR1 and CDR2: MNHEY and SVGAGI. As DNA, the CDR3 is TGTGCCAGCAGTTACTCGATAACGGGGGGAGTAAGGCAGTATTTT. Protein product: CASSYSITGGVRQYF.

This clone was detected once. The gene calls are TRBV5-1 and TRBJ2-1; TRBD2 matches at 10 bases. Trimming removed 0 bases from V and 0 bases from J; junction bases left unmatched: 6. The germline V gene has CDR1 SGHRS and CDR2 YFSETQ. This CDR3 region has 18 residues. CDR3 region: CASSLALPSGSSYNEQFF. The CDR3 DNA reads TGCGCCAGCAGCTTGGCCTTGCCTAGCGGGAGCTCCTACAATGAGCAGTTCTTC.

CDR3 in DNA: TGTGCCAGCAACGTCATCGGGGGCAATCAGCCCCAGCATTTT. It codes for CASNVIGGNQPQHF. The genes are TRBV6-4 and TRBJ1-5; D ambiguous. Germline loops: CDR1 MRHNA, CDR2 SNTAGT. The CDR3 covers 14 residues. V was shortened by 7 bases and J by 2 bases, with 12 bases between the two germline ends.

The chain is built from TRBV5-1 and TRBJ2-4; 14 bases match TRBD2. The CDR3 loop spans 16 amino acids. CDR1 is SGHRS, CDR2 YFSETQ, per germline. V shed 3 bases and J 8 bases; nucleotides not matched to a gene: 7. CDR3 sequence (DNA): TGCGCCAGCAGCTCAGGGACTAGCGGGGGTCTCGACATTCAGTACTTC. Translated, it gives CASSSGTSGGLDIQYF.

V gene TRBV20-1 combines with J gene TRBJ1-2; no reliable D call. CDR1 is DFQATT, CDR2 SNEGSKA, per germline (reference sequence). This CDR3 contains 11 residues. Trimming stripped 4 bases from V and 2 bases from J, with 5 bases between. CDR3 DNA sequence: TGCAGTGCTAATCCAAACTATGGCTACACCTTC. Protein sequence: CSANPNYGYTF.

CDR3 DNA: TGTGCCAGCAGCTTAGGGACAGGGGGCCTTGAAGCTTTCTTT. Translation: CASSLGTGGLEAFF. The chain links TRBV7-2 to TRBJ1-1; 11 bases fit TRBD1. The CDR3 length is 14 residues. The V gene end was trimmed by 1 base and the J gene end by 7 bases; junction bases not matched to a gene: 2. From germline, CDR1 is SGHTA and CDR2 FQGNSA.

The rearrangement uses TRBV7-2 and TRBJ1-1; TRBD1 matches at 11 bases. Trimming cost V 5 bases and J 2 bases; bases outside gene matches: 1. This CDR3 has 14 amino acids. In germline, CDR1 is SGHTA, CDR2 FQGNSA. The CDR3 protein is CASSGQGANTEAFF. The CDR3 bases are TGTGCCAGCAGCGGACAGGGGGCAAACACTGAAGCTTTCTTT.